Described below is a single T cell receptor (beta chain) sequence and its context. As yet, its antigen is unknown. This specimen comes from a study of OX40 agonist ivuxolimab in advanced cancers. Looking at the study overall: Dose-escalation patients' cancers were hepatocellular carcinoma, melanoma, renal cell or head and neck cancer. Prior anti-PD-1, anti-PD-L1 or anti-CTLA-4 therapy was allowed; 40% had some.

The method was immunoSEQ multiplex PCR; TCRdb's version includes in-frame clones alone and lacks a portion of them. The sample consists of over 25,000 clones, roughly four fifths of them appearing once. Points from the study as a whole: The mean number of expanded clones was higher in CD8+ T cells than in CD4+.

The CDR3 has 17 amino acids. Germline V gene data show CDR1 as MDHEN and CDR2 as SYDVKM. Trimming left V 3 bases short and J 2 bases short, with 17 bases between. Material: CD4+ or CD8+ T cells sorted from blood, obtained in a trial of the OX40 agonist ivuxolimab. This sequence was found in an adult with an advanced solid tumor such as melanoma, head and neck, liver or kidney cancer. The chain recombines TRBV28 with TRBJ2-1; a weak D match, TRBD1 (5 bases). In DNA form, the CDR3 reads TGTGCCAGCAGTTTTTTTACATCAGGGTTACCCTACAATGAGCAGTTCTTC. The encoded protein is CASSFFTSGLPYNEQFF.